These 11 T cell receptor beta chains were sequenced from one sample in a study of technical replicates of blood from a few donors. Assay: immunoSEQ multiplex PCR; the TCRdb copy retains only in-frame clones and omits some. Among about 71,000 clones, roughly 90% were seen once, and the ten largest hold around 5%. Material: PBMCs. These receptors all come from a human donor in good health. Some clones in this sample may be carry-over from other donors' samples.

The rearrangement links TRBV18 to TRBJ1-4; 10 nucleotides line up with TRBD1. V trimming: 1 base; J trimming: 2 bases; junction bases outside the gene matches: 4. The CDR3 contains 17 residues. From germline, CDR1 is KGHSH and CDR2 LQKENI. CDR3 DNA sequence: TGTGCCAGCTCACCACGGACAGGGGGAATGACTAATGAAAAACTGTTTTTT. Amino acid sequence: CASSPRTGGMTNEKLFF.

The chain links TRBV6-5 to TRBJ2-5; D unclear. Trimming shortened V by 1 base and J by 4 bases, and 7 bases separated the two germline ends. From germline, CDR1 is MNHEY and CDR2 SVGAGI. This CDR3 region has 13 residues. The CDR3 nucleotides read TGTGCCAGCAGTTACTTTAGTGGAGAGACCCAGTACTTC. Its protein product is CASSYFSGETQYF.

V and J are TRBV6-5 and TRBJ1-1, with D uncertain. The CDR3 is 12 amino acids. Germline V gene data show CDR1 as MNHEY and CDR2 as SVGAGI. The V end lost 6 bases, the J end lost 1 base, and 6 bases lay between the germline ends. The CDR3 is CASRDTNTEAFF. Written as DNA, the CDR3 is TGTGCCAGCAGAGACACGAACACTGAAGCTTTCTTT.

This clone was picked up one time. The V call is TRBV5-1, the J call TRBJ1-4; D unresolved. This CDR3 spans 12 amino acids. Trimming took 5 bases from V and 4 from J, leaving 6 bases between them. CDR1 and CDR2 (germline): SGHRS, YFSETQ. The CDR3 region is CASRENNEKLFF. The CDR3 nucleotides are TGCGCCAGCAGGGAGAATAATGAAAAACTGTTTTTT.

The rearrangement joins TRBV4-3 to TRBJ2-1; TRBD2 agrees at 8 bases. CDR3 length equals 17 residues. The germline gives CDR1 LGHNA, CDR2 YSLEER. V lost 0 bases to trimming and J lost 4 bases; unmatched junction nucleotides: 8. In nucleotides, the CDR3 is TGCGCCAGCAGCCAAGATCGGAGCGGGAGTATTTACAATGAGCAGTTCTTC. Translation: CASSQDRSGSIYNEQFF.

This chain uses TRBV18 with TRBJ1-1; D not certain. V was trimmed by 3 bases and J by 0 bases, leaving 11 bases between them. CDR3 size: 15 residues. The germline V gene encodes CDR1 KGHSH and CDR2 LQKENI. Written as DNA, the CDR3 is TGTGCCAGCTCACCCCGGGAGTCTATGAACACTGAAGCTTTCTTT. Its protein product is CASSPRESMNTEAFF.

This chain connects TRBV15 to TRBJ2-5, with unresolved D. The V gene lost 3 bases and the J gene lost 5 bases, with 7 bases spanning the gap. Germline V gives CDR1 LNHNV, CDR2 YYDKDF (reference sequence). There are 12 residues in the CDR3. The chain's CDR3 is CATSSPFETQYF. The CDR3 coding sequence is TGTGCCACCAGCAGTCCTTTCGAGACCCAGTACTTC.

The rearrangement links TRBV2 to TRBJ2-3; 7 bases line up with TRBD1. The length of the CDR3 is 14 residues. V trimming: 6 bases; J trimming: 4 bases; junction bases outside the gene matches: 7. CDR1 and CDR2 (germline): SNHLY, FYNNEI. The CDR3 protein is CASRQGSPADTQYF. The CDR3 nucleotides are TGTGCCAGCAGACAGGGGAGCCCGGCAGATACGCAGTATTTT.

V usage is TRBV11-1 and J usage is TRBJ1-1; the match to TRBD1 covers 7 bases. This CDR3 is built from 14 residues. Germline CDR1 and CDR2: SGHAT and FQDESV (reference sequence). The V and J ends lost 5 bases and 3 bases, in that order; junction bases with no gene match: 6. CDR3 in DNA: TGTGCCAGCAGCCCACAGGGGATGCACACTGAAGCTTTCTTT. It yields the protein CASSPQGMHTEAFF.

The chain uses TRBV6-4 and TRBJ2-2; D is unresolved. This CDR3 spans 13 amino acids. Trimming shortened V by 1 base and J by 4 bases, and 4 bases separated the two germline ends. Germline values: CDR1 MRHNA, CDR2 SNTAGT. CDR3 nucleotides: TGTGCCAGCAGTGACTATATCACCGGGGAGCTGTTTTTT. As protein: CASSDYITGELFF.

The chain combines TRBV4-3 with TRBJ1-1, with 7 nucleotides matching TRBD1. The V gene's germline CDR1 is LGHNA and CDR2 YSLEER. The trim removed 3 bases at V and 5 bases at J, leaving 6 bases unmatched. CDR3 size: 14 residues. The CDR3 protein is CASSHNRGKTEAFF. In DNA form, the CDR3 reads TGCGCCAGCAGCCACAACAGGGGTAAAACTGAAGCTTTCTTT.